This is a list of T cell receptor beta chains from one sample in a study of blood T cell repertoires in COVID-19. Libraries were prepared by immunoSEQ multiplex PCR; TCRdb keeps only in-frame clonotypes and omits some of them. Here the sample spans about 180,000 clones, 80% to 90% being singletons. Sequenced: peripheral blood. These receptors all come from a young man who had recovered from COVID-19. CDR3s include the opening cysteine and the closing phenylalanine or tryptophan. Fields, in order: D gene, J gene, clone size, V gene, CDR3 protein, CDR3 DNA. D genes are given only for firm matches. Not every row has a clone size; where given, it reads once, few, many or a size class.

NA	TRBJ1-4	NA	TRBV30	CAWRKENEKLFF	TGTGCCTGGAGGAAGGAGAATGAAAAACTGTTTTTT
NA	TRBJ2-3	NA	TRBV29-1	CSVVSRTDTQYF	TGCAGCGTTGTGTCCAGAACAGATACGCAGTATTTT
TRBD1	TRBJ1-1	NA	TRBV19	CASSIGTGLAEAFF	TGTGCCAGTAGTATAGGGACAGGTTTGGCTGAAGCTTTCTTT
NA	TRBJ1-1	NA	TRBV7-2	CASSLSRGSTEAFF	TGTGCCAGCAGCTTATCAAGGGGTAGTACTGAAGCTTTCTTT
TRBD1	TRBJ1-1	NA	TRBV28	CASTTGGAEAFF	TGTGCCAGCACGACAGGGGGGGCGGAAGCTTTCTTT
NA	TRBJ1-3	NA	TRBV5-8	CASSLGFGSGNTIYF	TGTGCCAGCAGCTTGGGTTTCGGCTCTGGAAACACCATATATTTT
NA	TRBJ1-1	NA	TRBV20-1	CSARGTEAFF	TGCAGTGCCCGAGGCACTGAAGCTTTCTTT
TRBD2	TRBJ2-7	few	TRBV5-1	CASSLLAGLNEQYF	TGCGCCAGCAGCTTACTAGCGGGTTTAAACGAGCAGTACTTC
NA	TRBJ2-7	NA	TRBV7-9	CASSPLGASYEQYF	TGTGCCAGCAGCCCCCTGGGAGCCTCCTACGAGCAGTACTTC
NA	TRBJ2-2	NA	TRBV11-2	CASNPGALTGELFF	TGTGCCAGCAACCCTGGAGCACTCACCGGGGAGCTGTTTTTT
NA	TRBJ2-7	NA	TRBV28	CASTPKAGAPYEQYF	TGTGCCAGCACCCCGAAGGCGGGGGCCCCCTACGAGCAGTACTTC
NA	TRBJ1-2	NA	TRBV9	CASSVGGDGYTF	TGTGCCAGCAGCGTAGGGGGCGATGGCTACACCTTC
TRBD1	TRBJ1-2	NA	TRBV7-9	CASSLAGQGYGYTF	TGTGCCAGCAGCTTAGCTGGACAGGGCTATGGCTACACCTTC
NA	TRBJ1-2	once	TRBV13	CASSLGGSFYGYTF	TGTGCCAGCAGCCTGGGAGGGAGCTTCTATGGCTACACCTTC
NA	TRBJ2-5	NA	TRBV18	CASSPSNRAVETQYF	TGTGCCAGCTCACCATCCAACCGCGCGGTGGAGACCCAGTACTTC
TRBD1	TRBJ2-7	NA	TRBV2	CASRRRQGAQSHEQYF	TGTGCCAGCAGGAGACGACAGGGGGCGCAGAGCCACGAGCAGTACTTC
TRBD1	TRBJ1-1	NA	TRBV3-1/TRBV3-2	CASSPGQGVQSTEAFF	TGTGCCAGCAGCCCCGGACAGGGGGTCCAGAGCACTGAAGCTTTCTTT
NA	TRBJ2-7	NA	TRBV7-6	CASSLGRGTYEQYF	TGTGCCAGCAGCCTCGGACGGGGGACCTACGAGCAGTACTTC
NA	TRBJ1-5	once	TRBV9	CASSQAGGHQEPQHF	TGTGCCAGCAGCCAAGCGGGGGGACACCAGGAGCCCCAGCATTTT
TRBD2	TRBJ2-3	NA	TRBV5-4	CASRGGNNPTDTQYF	TGTGCCAGCAGGGGGGGGAACAACCCCACAGATACGCAGTATTTT
NA	TRBJ1-2	once	TRBV6-5	CASSYLRGYGYTF	TGTGCCAGCAGTTACCTCCGGGGTTATGGCTACACCTTC
TRBD1	TRBJ1-2	NA	TRBV19	CASSTPGQGHYGYTF	TGTGCCAGTAGTACCCCGGGACAGGGCCACTATGGCTACACCTTC
NA	TRBJ1-3	NA	TRBV2	CACSVQGSLVLSGNTIYF	TGTGCATGCTCGGTCCAGGGGTCCCTTGTCCTCTCTGGAAACACCATATATTTT
TRBD1	TRBJ1-1	few	TRBV18	CASSPQEGADTEAFF	TGTGCCAGCTCACCACAGGAGGGGGCGGACACTGAAGCTTTCTTT
NA	TRBJ1-2	once	TRBV7-2	CASSSGQFYGYTF	TGTGCCAGCAGCTCAGGACAGTTCTATGGCTACACCTTC
TRBD1	TRBJ1-5	NA	TRBV5-6	CASSLGQGGQPQHF	TGTGCCAGCAGCCTAGGGCAGGGGGGTCAGCCCCAGCATTTT
TRBD1	TRBJ2-3	NA	TRBV5-1	CASSLEGGPRIDTQYF	TGCGCCAGCAGCTTGGAAGGGGGCCCCCGAATAGATACGCAGTATTTT
NA	TRBJ1-1	NA	TRBV10-3	CAIGQNTEAFF	TGTGCCATCGGACAGAACACTGAAGCTTTCTTT
TRBD2	TRBJ2-2	NA	TRBV5-1	CASSLATLAGNTGELFF	TGCGCCAGCAGCTTGGCCACACTAGCGGGAAACACCGGGGAGCTGTTTTTT
NA	TRBJ2-1	NA	TRBV6-2/TRBV6-3	CASSFPARSYNEQFF	TGTGCCAGCAGCTTCCCGGCCAGGTCATACAATGAGCAGTTCTTC
NA	TRBJ2-7	NA	TRBV6-2/TRBV6-3	CASSWDISYEQYF	TGTGCCAGCAGCTGGGACATCTCATACGAGCAGTACTTC